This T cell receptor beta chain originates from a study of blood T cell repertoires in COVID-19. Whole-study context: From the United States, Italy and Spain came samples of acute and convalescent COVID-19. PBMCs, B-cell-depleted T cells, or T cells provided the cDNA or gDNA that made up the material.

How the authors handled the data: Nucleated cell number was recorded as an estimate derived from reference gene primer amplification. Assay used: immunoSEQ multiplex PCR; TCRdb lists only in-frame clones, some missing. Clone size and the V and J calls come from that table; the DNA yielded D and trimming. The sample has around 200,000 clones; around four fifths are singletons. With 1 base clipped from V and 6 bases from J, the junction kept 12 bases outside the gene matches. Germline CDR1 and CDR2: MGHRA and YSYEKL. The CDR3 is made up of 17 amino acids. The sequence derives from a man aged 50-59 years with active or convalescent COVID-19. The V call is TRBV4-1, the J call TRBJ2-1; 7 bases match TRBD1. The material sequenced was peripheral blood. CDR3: CASSQGHEGGSGNEQFF. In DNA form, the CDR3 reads TGCGCCAGCAGCCAAGGCCACGAAGGGGGCTCGGGCAATGAGCAGTTCTTC.